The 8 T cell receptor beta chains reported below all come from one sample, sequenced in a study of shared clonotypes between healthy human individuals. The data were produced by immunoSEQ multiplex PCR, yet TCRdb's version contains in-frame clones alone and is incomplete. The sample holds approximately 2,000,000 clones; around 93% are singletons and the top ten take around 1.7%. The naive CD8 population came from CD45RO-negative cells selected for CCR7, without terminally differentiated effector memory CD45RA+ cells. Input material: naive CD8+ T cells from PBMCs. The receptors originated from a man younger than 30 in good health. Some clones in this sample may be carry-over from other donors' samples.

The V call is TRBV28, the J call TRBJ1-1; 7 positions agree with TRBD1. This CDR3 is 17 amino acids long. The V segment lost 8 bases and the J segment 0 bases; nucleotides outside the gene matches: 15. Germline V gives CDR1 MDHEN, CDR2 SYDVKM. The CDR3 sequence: CASSLEGGRLMNTEAFF. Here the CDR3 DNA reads TGTGCCAGCTCGCTCGAAGGGGGCAGGCTCATGAACACTGAAGCTTTCTTT. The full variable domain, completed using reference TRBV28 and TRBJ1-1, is DVKVTQSSRYLVKRTGEKVFLECVQDMDHENMFWYRQDPGLGLRLIYFSYDVKMKEKGDIPEGYSVSREKKERFSLILESASTNQTSMYLCASSLEGGRLMNTEAFFGQGTRLTVV.

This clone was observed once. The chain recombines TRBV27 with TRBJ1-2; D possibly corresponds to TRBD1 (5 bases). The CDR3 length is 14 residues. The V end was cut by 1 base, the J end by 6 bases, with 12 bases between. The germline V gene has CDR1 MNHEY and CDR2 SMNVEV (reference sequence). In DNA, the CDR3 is TGTGCCAGCAGTTTATTAATGGGGGTGAATGGCTACACCTTC. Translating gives CASSLLMGVNGYTF.

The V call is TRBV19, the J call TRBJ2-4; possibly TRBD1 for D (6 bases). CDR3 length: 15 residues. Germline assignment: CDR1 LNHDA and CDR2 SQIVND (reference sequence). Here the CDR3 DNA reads TGTGCGCCGAGGAAAAGGGGGATAGCCAAAAACATTCAGTACTTC. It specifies CAPRKRGIAKNIQYF.

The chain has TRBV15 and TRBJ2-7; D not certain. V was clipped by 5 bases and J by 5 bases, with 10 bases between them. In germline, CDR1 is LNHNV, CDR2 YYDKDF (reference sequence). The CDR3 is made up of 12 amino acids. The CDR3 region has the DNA TGTGCCACCAGCCAAAGAACGGACGAGCAGTACTTC. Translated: CATSQRTDEQYF.

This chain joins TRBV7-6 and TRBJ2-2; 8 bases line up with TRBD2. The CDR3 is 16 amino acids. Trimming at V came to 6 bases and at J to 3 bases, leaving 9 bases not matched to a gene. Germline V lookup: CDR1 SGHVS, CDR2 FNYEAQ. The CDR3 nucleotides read TGTGCCAGCAGGCCAGAGGCGGGAGGATACACCGGGGAGCTGTTTTTT. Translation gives CASRPEAGGYTGELFF.

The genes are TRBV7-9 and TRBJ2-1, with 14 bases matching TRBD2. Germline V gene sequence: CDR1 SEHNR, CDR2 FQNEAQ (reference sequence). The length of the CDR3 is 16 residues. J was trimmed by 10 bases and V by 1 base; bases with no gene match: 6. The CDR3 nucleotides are TGTGCCAGCAGCTTAGATTTGAGACTAGCGGGAGGGGAGCAGTTCTTC. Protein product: CASSLDLRLAGGEQFF.

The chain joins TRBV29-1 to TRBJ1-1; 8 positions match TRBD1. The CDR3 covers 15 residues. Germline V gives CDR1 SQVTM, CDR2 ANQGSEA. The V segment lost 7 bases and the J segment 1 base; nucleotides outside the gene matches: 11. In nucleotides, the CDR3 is TGCAGCGCCCCCCCATTTGGACAGGGGAACACTGAAGCTTTCTTT. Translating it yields CSAPPFGQGNTEAFF.

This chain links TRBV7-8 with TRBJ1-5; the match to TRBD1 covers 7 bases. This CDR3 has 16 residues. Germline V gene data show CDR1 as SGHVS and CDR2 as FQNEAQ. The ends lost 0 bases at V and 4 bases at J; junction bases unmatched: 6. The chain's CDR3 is CASSLATGTGNQPQHF. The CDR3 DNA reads TGTGCCAGCAGCTTAGCGACAGGGACGGGAAATCAGCCCCAGCATTTT. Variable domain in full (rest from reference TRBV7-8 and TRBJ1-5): GAGVSQSPRYKVAKRGQDVALRCDPISGHVSLFWYQQALGQGPEFLTYFQNEAQLDKSGLPSDRFFAERPEGSVSTLKIQRTQQEDSAVYLCASSLATGTGNQPQHFGDGTRLSIL.